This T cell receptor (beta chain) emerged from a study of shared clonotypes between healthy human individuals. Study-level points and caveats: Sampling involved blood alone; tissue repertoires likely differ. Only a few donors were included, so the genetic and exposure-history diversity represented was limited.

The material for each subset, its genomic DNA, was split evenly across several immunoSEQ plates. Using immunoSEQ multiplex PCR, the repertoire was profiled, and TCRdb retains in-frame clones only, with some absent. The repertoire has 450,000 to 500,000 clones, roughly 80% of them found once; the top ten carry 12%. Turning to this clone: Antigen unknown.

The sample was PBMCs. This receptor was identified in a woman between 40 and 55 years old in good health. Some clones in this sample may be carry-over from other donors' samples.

CDR3 sequence: CASSKGLAGADTQYF. DNA for the CDR3: TGTGCCAGCAGCAAGGGACTAGCGGGAGCAGATACGCAGTATTTT. The chain joins TRBV9 to TRBJ2-3, with TRBD2 matching 14 bases. This CDR3 has 15 residues. The V segment lost 4 bases and the J segment 4 bases; nucleotides outside the gene matches: 2. Germline CDR1 SGDLS, CDR2 YYNGEE.